This T cell receptor (beta chain) stems from a study of blood T cell repertoires in COVID-19. This clone was found once. The protocol was immunoSEQ multiplex PCR, while the TCRdb copy is restricted to in-frame clones and leaves out a portion. The sample carries approximately 490,000 clones, 70% to 90% recorded once. This clonotype was obtained from a woman aged 55-70 years who had recovered from COVID-19. Sequenced: PBMCs or T cells enriched from blood (not recorded which).

The CDR3 DNA reads as TGTGCCAGCAGTCCCGGGACAGGGGTCTACGAGCAGTACTTC. Translation: CASSPGTGVYEQYF. The rearrangement joins TRBV7-9 to TRBJ2-7; TRBD1 matches 10 bases. CDR3 size: 14 residues. CDR1 is SEHNR and CDR2 is FQNEAQ in the germline V gene (reference sequence). With 6 bases clipped from V and 3 bases from J, the junction kept 5 bases outside the gene matches.